Sequencing of this TCR beta chain was carried out in a study of T cell changes during pregnancy in multiple sclerosis. Trimming removed 8 bases from V and 4 bases from J, with 30 bases in between. Germline V gene sequence: CDR1 SQVTM, CDR2 ANQGSEA. The CDR3 is 19 residues long. This table comes from immunoSEQ multiplex PCR, and its TCRdb copy is limited to in-frame clones, with some not included. The repertoire holds about 92,000 clones, with over 80% as singletons. The sample in question was peripheral blood, obtained in the first trimester of pregnancy. This clonotype originated in a female donor with multiple sclerosis, enrolled in a pregnancy study. V and J are TRBV29-1 and TRBJ2-6, with TRBD1 as a possible D gene (7 bases). The CDR3 nucleotides read TGCAGCATCCTCTCCGGGGCGGCGGGACAGCCCTTGGGGGCCAACGTCCTGACTTTC. Amino acids: CSILSGAAGQPLGANVLTF.